These 17 T cell receptor beta chains were sequenced from one sample in a study of T cell repertoires in ileal Crohn's disease. Assay used: immunoSEQ multiplex PCR; TCRdb lists only in-frame clones, some missing. The table records some 17,000 clones, approximately 86% of them present only once. The sequenced sample consisted of ileal tissue. All receptors come from an adult with Crohn's disease.

Concerning this clone: Other DNA sequences in the sample encode the same CDR3. This rearrangement joins TRBV5-1 to TRBJ1-4; 7 bases agree with TRBD1. The trim removed 0 bases at V and 2 bases at J, leaving 4 bases unmatched. CDR1 and CDR2 from the germline V gene are SGHRS and YFSETQ. The CDR3 has 16 amino acids. The CDR3: CASSLGPGQTNEKLFF. The CDR3 DNA reads TGCGCCAGCAGCTTGGGGCCGGGACAGACTAATGAAAAACTGTTTTTT.

V and J are TRBV5-1 and TRBJ2-3, with 9 bases aligning to TRBD1. V gave up 4 bases and J gave up 3 bases; unmatched junction bases: 9. The CDR3 contains 16 residues. Germline V gives CDR1 SGHRS, CDR2 YFSETQ. Here the CDR3 DNA reads TGCGCCAGCAGCGGATACAGGGGGCGCTTAACAGATACGCAGTATTTT. This encodes CASSGYRGRLTDTQYF.

The genes are TRBV2 and TRBJ2-1, with D possibly TRBD2 on 5 matching bases. Germline V CDR1 and CDR2: SNHLY, FYNNEI. The CDR3 consists of 12 residues. V was trimmed by 1 base and J by 10 bases, leaving 8 bases between them. The chain's CDR3 is CASSEGSGEQFF. CDR3 sequence (DNA): TGTGCCAGCAGTGAAGGTTCGGGGGAGCAGTTCTTC.

The rearrangement joins TRBV29-1 to TRBJ2-2, with TRBD1 as a possible D gene (5 bases). Germline assignment: CDR1 SQVTM and CDR2 ANQGSEA. The CDR3 is 14 residues long. Between the trimmed V and J ends, which lost 4 bases and 3 bases, there was a span of 12 bases. The CDR3 spells CSVVLGADTGELFF. As DNA, the CDR3 is TGCAGCGTTGTTTTAGGGGCAGACACCGGGGAGCTGTTTTTT.

The V and J genes are TRBV19 and TRBJ1-5; a possible D gene is TRBD1 (6 bases). The CDR3 has 15 residues. Germline values: CDR1 LNHDA, CDR2 SQIVND (reference sequence). The V end was cut by 3 bases, the J end by 6 bases, with 15 bases between. DNA for the CDR3: TGTGCCAGTAGTATGAGTCAGGGGCGCTCTCAGCCCCAGCATTTT. This encodes CASSMSQGRSQPQHF.

The CDR3 sequence is CASSPPGTSGFFLRGEQYF. CDR3 DNA sequence: TGTGCCAGCAGCCCACCCGGGACTAGCGGATTCTTCCTTAGGGGAGAGCAGTACTTC. The chain couples TRBV7-9 to TRBJ2-7; 11 nucleotides agree with TRBD2. The CDR3 contains 19 residues. Germline CDR1 SEHNR, CDR2 FQNEAQ (reference sequence). With 5 bases clipped from V and 7 bases from J, the junction kept 22 bases outside the gene matches.

The V and J genes are TRBV27 and TRBJ1-1, with D perhaps TRBD1 (5 bases). Trimming took off 3 bases at V and 5 bases at J, with 10 bases between the two ends. Germline V gives CDR1 MNHEY, CDR2 SMNVEV (reference sequence). The CDR3 totals 13 residues. The CDR3 region is CASSFTGGTEAFF. CDR3 DNA: TGTGCCAGCAGTTTTACGGGGGGGACTGAAGCTTTCTTT.

V gene TRBV7-9 combines with J gene TRBJ1-2; no definite D call. Germline CDR1 and CDR2: SEHNR and FQNEAQ (reference sequence). The V end was cut by 4 bases, the J end by 4 bases, with 10 bases between. The CDR3 length is 13 residues. The CDR3 loop is CASSSTRGYGYTF. The CDR3 bases are TGTGCCAGCAGCTCAACGCGGGGCTATGGCTACACCTTC. Variable domain in full (rest from reference TRBV7-9 and TRBJ1-2): DTGVSQNPRHKITKRGQNVTFRCDPISEHNRLYWYRQTLGQGPEFLTYFQNEAQLEKSRLLSDRFSAERPKGSFSTLEIQRTEQGDSAMYLCASSSTRGYGYTFGSGTRLTVV.

The chain carries TRBV7-9 and TRBJ1-5; 7 bases line up with TRBD1. The CDR3 extends over 14 amino acids. J lost 3 bases, V lost 6 bases, and 5 bases had no gene match. CDR1 SEHNR and CDR2 FQNEAQ come from the germline V gene (reference sequence). The CDR3 reads CASSWGQTNQPQHF. The CDR3 DNA sequence: TGTGCCAGCAGTTGGGGACAGACCAATCAGCCCCAGCATTTT.

This clone was picked up a small number of times. The rearrangement uses TRBV25-1 and TRBJ1-1, with D possibly TRBD1 on 5 matching bases. Germline loops: CDR1 MGHDK, CDR2 SYGVNS. This CDR3 is built from 17 residues. Trimming left V 1 base short and J 0 bases short, with 15 bases between. CDR3 bases: TGTGCCAGCAGTGAATTTTATACTACAGGCATGAACACTGAAGCTTTCTTT. Its protein is CASSEFYTTGMNTEAFF.

V and J are TRBV27 and TRBJ1-4, with D unclear. From germline, CDR1 is MNHEY and CDR2 SMNVEV (reference sequence). V lost 6 bases to trimming and J lost 0 bases, with 14 bases between them. The CDR3 runs to 16 residues. The CDR3 bases are TGTGCCAGCAGCCCCCTTCCCCTTGCAACTAATGAAAAACTGTTTTTT. It is translated as CASSPLPLATNEKLFF.

The gene calls are TRBV7-9 and TRBJ1-1; D might be TRBD1 (6 bases). The length of the CDR3 is 15 residues. Trimming removed 5 bases from V and 4 bases from J, with 17 bases in between. Looked up from germline, CDR1 is SEHNR and CDR2 is FQNEAQ (reference sequence). DNA for the CDR3: TGTGCCAGCAGCACTACGGGGGGGGCGGGCACTGAAGCTTTCTTT. This sequence encodes CASSTTGGAGTEAFF.

The chain combines TRBV7-6 with TRBJ2-2; 11 bases align to TRBD2. The CDR3 contains 16 residues. J gave up 6 bases and V 2 bases, and 5 bases lay outside the gene matches. CDR1 is SGHVS and CDR2 is FNYEAQ in the germline V gene. The CDR3 DNA reads as TGTGCCAGCAGCTTAATGACTAGCGGGACGGCCGGGGAGCTGTTTTTT. It encodes CASSLMTSGTAGELFF.

The chain uses TRBV29-1 and TRBJ2-5; D may be TRBD1 (5 bases). The CDR3 is 13 amino acids. From germline, CDR1 is SQVTM and CDR2 ANQGSEA. The V end was cut by 4 bases, the J end by 2 bases, with 11 bases between. The CDR3 loop is CSVGRQTQETQYF. The CDR3 DNA follows: TGCAGCGTTGGACGACAGACACAAGAGACCCAGTACTTC.

V gene TRBV7-3 combines with J gene TRBJ2-4; TRBD2 matches 9 bases. Germline V gene sequence: CDR1 SGHTA, CDR2 FQGTGA. Trimming removed 1 base from V and 7 bases from J; junction bases left unmatched: 8. The CDR3 loop spans 16 amino acids. CDR3 bases: TGTGCCAGCAGCTTAAGAGCTGGTCTAGCGGGGAACATTCAGTACTTC. Translated: CASSLRAGLAGNIQYF.

The chain carries TRBV6-5 and TRBJ2-4; perhaps TRBD1 as D (5 bases). Trimming took 0 bases from V and 8 from J, leaving 14 bases between them. The CDR3 is 15 residues long. Germline V gene lookup returns CDR1 MNHEY and CDR2 SVGAGI. CDR3 DNA: TGTGCCAGCAGTTACTCGCGTCTAGGGGTCGACATTCAGTACTTC. Translated: CASSYSRLGVDIQYF.

DNA of the CDR3: TGTGCCAGCAGTGCCCTTAGGGGGTACAATCAGCCCCAGCATTTT. Translation gives CASSALRGYNQPQHF. The chain uses TRBV6-1 and TRBJ1-5; a weak D match, TRBD1 (6 bases). Germline V gene data show CDR1 as MNHNS and CDR2 as SASEGT. The V and J ends lost 4 bases and 3 bases respectively, with 13 bases between them. This CDR3 has 15 residues.